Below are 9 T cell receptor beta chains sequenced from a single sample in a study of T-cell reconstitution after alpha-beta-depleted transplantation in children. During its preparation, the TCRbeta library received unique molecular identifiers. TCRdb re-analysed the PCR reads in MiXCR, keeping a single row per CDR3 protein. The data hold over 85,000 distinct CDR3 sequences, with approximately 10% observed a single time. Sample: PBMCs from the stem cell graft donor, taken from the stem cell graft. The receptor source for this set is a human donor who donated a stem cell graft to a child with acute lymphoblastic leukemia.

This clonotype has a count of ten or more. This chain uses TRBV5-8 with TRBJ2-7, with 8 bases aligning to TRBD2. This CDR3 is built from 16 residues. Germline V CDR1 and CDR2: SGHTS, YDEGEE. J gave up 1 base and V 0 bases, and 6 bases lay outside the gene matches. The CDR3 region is CASSLAGVAGSYEQYF. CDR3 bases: TGTGCCAGCAGCTTGGCCGGGGTAGCGGGGTCCTACGAGCAGTACTTC.

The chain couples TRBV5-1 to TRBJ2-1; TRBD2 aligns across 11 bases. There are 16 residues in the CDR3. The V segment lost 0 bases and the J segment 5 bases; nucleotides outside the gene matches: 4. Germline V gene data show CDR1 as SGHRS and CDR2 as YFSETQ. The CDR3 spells CASSLGGTSGHNEQFF. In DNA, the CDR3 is TGCGCCAGCAGCTTGGGTGGGACTAGCGGCCACAATGAGCAGTTCTTC.

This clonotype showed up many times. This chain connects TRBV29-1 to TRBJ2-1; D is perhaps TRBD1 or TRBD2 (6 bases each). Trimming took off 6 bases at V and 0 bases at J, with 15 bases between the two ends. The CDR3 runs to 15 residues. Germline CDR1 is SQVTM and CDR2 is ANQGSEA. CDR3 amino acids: CSVRGGRSSYNEQFF. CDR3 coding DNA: TGCAGCGTGAGAGGGGGGCGCAGCTCCTACAATGAGCAGTTCTTC.

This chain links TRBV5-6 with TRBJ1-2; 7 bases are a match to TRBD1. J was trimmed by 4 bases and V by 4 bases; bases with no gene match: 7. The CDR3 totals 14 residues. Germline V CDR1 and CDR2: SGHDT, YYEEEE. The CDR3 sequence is CASSLGQVVYGYTF. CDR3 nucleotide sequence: TGTGCCAGCAGCCTCGGACAGGTGGTCTATGGCTACACCTTC. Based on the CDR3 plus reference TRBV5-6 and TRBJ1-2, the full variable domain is DAGVTQSPTHLIKTRGQQVTLRCSPKSGHDTVSWYQQALGQGPQFIFQYYEEEERQRGNFPDRFSGHQFPNYSSELNVNALLLGDSALYLCASSLGQVVYGYTFGSGTRLTVV.

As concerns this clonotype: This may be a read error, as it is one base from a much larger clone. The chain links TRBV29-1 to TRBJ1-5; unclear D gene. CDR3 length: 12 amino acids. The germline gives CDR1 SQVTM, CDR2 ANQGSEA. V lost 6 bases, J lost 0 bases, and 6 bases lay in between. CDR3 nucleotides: TGCAGCGTCCGGTATAGCAATCAGCCCCAGCATTTT. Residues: CSVRYSNQPQHF.

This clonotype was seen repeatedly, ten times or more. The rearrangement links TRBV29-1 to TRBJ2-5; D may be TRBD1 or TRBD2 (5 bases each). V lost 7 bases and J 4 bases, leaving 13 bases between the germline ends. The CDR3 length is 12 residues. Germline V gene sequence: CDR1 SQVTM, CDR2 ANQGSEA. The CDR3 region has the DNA TGCAGCGCGGCGGATGGGGGAGAGACCCAGTACTTC. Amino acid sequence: CSAADGGETQYF.

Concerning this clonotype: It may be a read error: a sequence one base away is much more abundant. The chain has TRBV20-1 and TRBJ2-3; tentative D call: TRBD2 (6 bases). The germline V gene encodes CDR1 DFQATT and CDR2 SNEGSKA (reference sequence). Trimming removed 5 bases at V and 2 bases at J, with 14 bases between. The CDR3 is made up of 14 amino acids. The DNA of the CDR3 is TGCAGTGCTGGAGGGTTGCTCTACACAGATACGCAGTATTTT. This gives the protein CSAGGLLYTDTQYF.

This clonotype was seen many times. DNA of the CDR3: TGCAGTGCTTCCGGGGTCGGTCAGACTGAAGCTTTCTTT. It translates to CSASGVGQTEAFF. J is TRBJ1-1 and V is TRBV20-1; D ambiguous. Germline V gene sequence: CDR1 DFQATT, CDR2 SNEGSKA (reference sequence). V lost 5 bases and J 5 bases, leaving 15 bases between the germline ends. The CDR3 totals 13 residues.

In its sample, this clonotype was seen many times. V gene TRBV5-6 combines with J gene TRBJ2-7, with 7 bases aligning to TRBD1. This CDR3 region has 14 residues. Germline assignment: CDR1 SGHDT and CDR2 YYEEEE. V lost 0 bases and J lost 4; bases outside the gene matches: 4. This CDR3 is CASSLVGTAYEQYF. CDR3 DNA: TGTGCCAGCAGCTTGGTCGGGACAGCATACGAGCAGTACTTC.